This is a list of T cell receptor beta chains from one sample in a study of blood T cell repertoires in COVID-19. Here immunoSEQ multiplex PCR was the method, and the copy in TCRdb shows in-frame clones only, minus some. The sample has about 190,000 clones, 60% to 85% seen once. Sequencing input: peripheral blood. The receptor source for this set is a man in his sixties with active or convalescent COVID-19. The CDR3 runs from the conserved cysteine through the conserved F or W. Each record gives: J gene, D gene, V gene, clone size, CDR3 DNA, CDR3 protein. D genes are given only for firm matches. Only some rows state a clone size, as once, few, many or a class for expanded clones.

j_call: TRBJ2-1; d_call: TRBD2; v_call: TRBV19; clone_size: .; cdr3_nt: TGTGCCAGTAGTACGACTAGCGGGAGGGCATCCGAGCAGTTCTTC; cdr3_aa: CASSTTSGRASEQFF
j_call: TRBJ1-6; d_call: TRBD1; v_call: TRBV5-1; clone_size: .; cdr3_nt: TGCGCCAGCAGCACGGGACAGCATAATTCACCCCTCCACTTT; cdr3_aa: CASSTGQHNSPLHF
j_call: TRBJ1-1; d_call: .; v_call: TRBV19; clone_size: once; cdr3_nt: TGTGCCAGTAGTATCACCGTAGCTCGCTCGAACACTGAAGCTTTCTTT; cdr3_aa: CASSITVARSNTEAFF
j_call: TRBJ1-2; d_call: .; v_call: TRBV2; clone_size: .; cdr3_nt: TGTGCCAGCAGTGAAGTATCAGGGTTCGCCTCTAACTATGGCTACACCTTC; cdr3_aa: CASSEVSGFASNYGYTF
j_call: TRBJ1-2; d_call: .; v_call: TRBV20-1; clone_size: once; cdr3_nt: TGCAGTGCCCCTAACTTCTATGGCTACACCTTC; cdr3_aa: CSAPNFYGYTF
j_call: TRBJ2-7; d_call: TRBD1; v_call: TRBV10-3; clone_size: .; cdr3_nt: TGTGCCATCAGTGAACTCAGGGGGCAGCCCTACGAGCAGTACTTC; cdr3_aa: CAISELRGQPYEQYF
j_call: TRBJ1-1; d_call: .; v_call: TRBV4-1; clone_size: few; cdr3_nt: TGCGCCAGCAGCCACCCCCGGACAGCCACTGAAGCTTTCTTT; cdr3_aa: CASSHPRTATEAFF
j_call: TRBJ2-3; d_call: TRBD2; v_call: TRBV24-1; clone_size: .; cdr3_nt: TGTGCCACCAGTGATCCCGGACTAGCGGGAGGTTCAGATACGCAGTATTTT; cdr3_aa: CATSDPGLAGGSDTQYF
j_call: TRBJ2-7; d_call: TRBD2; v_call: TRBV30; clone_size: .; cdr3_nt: TGTGCCTGGACAGAGCGGGAGCCCCTTCAGCAGTACTTC; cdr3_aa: CAWTEREPLQQYF
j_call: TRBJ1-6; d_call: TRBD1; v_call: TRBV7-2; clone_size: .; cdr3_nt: TGTGCCAGCAGCCTTAGGACAGGGGGTAATTCACCCCTCCACTTT; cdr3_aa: CASSLRTGGNSPLHF
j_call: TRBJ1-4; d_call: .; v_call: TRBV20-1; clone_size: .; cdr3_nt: TGCAGTGCTAGTCCCAGGTTATCAGTCTATAATGAAAAACTGTTTTTT; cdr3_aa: CSASPRLSVYNEKLFF
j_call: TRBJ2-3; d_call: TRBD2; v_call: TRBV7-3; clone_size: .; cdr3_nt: TGTGCCAGCAGCCCGAGTAGGGAGGGCCGAGGCACAGATACGCAGTATTTT; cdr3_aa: CASSPSREGRGTDTQYF
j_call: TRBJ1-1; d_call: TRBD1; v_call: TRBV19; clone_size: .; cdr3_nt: TGTGCCAGTACCTCCGACAGGGGGAACACTGAAGCTTTCTTT; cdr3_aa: CASTSDRGNTEAFF
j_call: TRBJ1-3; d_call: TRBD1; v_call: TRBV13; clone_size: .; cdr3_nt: TGTGCCAGCAGCTTAGGGGACAGGGGCGGGCACACCATATATTTT; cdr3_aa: CASSLGDRGGHTIYF
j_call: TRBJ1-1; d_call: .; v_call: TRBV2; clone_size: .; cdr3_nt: TGTGCCAGCAGTGATGGGCCGCGGGTCACTGAAGCTTTCTTT; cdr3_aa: CASSDGPRVTEAFF
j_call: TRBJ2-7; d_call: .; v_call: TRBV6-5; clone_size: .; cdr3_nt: TGTGCCAGCCTAACCCTCGGGACACGGCCCTACGAGCAGTACTTC; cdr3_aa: CASLTLGTRPYEQYF
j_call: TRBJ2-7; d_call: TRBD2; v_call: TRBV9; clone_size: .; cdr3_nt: TGTGCCGCCGGACTAGCGGGAACTAGTGAGCAGTACTTC; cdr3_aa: CAAGLAGTSEQYF
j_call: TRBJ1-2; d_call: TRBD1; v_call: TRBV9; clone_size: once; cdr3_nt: TGTGCCAGTTCTTATGGACAGGGCTCTAACTATGGCTACACCTTC; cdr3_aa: CASSYGQGSNYGYTF
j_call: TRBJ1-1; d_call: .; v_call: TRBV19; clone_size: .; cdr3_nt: TGTGCCAGTCGGGGGGGGACCCAGAACACTGAAGCTTTCTTT; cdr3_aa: CASRGGTQNTEAFF
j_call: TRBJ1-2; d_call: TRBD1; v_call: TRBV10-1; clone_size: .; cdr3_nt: TGCGCCAGCAGGGGGGTGGGGACAGGACACTATGGCTACACCTTC; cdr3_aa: CASRGVGTGHYGYTF
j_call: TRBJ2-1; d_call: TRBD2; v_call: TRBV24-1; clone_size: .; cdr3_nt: TGTGCCACCAGGGCTAGCGGGAGGTACAATGAGCAGTTCTTC; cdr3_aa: CATRASGRYNEQFF
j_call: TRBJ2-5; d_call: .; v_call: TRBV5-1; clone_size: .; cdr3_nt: TGCGCCAGCAGCTTGGGACAGTACCAAGAGACCCAGTACTTC; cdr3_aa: CASSLGQYQETQYF
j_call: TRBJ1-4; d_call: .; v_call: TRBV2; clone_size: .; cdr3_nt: TGTGCCAGCAGTGAATTTGAGGGCTTACATGAAAAACTGTTTTTT; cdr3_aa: CASSEFEGLHEKLFF
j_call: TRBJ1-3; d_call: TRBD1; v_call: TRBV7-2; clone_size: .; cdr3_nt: TGTGCCAGCAGCTTAGTTAGAGGAGGGGGCGGCGGAAACACCATATATTTT; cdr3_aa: CASSLVRGGGGGNTIYF
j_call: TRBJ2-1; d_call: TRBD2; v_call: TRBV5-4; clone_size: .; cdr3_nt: TGTGCCAGCACCGCGGGAGACCCCTACAATGAGCAGTTCTTC; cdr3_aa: CASTAGDPYNEQFF
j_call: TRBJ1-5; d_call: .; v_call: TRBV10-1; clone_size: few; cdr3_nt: TGCGCCAGCAGTTACAGGCCATCAAAATGGGTTTCCAATCAGCCCCAGCATTTT; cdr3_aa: CASSYRPSKWVSNQPQHF
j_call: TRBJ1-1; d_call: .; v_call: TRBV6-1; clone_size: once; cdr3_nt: TGTGCCAGCAGTGAGGGCATACCAACCTGGGCGGCTTTCTTT; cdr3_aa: CASSEGIPTWAAFF
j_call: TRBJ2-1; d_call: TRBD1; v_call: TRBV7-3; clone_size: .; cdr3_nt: TGTGCCAGCAGCTTAACTGGGACAGGGGGTGACAATGAGCAGTTCTTC; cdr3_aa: CASSLTGTGGDNEQFF
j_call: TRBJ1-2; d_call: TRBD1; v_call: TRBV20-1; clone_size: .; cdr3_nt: TGCAGTGCCGGACAGGGTATCACCTTC; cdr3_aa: CSAGQGITF
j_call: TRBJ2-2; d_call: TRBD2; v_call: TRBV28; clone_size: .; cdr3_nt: TGTGCCAGCAGTTTACGACTAGCGGGAGTTGGAGGCACCGGGGAGCTGTTTTTT; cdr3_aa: CASSLRLAGVGGTGELFF
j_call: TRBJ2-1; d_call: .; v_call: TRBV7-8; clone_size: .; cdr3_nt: TGTGCCAGCAGCTTAATGGGCGGGCCCTACAATGAGCAGTTCTTC; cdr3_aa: CASSLMGGPYNEQFF
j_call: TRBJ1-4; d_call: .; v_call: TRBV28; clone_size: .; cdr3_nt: TGTGCCAGCAGTTCTGTGGGTGGAGATGAAAAACTGTTTTTT; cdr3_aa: CASSSVGGDEKLFF
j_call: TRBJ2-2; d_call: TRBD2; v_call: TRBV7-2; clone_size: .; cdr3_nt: TGTGCCAGCAGCCGCCGGCAGACTAGCGCGAACACCGGGGAGCTGTTTTTT; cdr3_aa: CASSRRQTSANTGELFF
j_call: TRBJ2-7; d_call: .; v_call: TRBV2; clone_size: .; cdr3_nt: TGTGCCAGCAGTGATTGGGGGGGCGCCATCGGGGAGCAGTACTTC; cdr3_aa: CASSDWGGAIGEQYF
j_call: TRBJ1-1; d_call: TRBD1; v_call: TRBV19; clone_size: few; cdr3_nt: TGTGCCACCAAAGCGGGACAGGGGGTAGGGACTGAAGCTTTCTTT; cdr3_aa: CATKAGQGVGTEAFF
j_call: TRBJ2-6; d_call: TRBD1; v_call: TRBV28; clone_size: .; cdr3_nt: TGTGCCAGCAGCTCGACAGGGTCTGGGGCCAACGTCCTGACTTTC; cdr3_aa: CASSSTGSGANVLTF
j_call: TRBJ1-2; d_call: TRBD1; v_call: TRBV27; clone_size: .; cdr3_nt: TGTGCCAGCAGTCCGGGACAGGGGAAGGCTAACTATGGCTACACCTTC; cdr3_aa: CASSPGQGKANYGYTF
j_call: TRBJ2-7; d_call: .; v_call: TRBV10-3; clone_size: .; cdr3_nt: TGTGCCATCAGTGAGCCAGGGCCATTCGAGCAGTACTTC; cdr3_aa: CAISEPGPFEQYF
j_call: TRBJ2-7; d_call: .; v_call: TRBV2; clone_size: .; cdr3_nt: TGTGCCAGCACCTCGGGGACCTACGAGCAGTACTTC; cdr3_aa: CASTSGTYEQYF
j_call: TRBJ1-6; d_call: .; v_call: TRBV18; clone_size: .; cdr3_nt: TGTGCCAGCTCACCAAGCGGGCCCCAAGGGTCACCCCTCCACTTT; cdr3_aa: CASSPSGPQGSPLHF
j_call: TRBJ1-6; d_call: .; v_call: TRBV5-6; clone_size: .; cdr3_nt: TGTGCCAGCAGCGTTGCAAGACTCCCCTTCACCCTCCACTTT; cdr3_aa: CASSVARLPFTLHF
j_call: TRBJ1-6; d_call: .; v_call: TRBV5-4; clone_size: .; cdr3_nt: TGTGCCAGCAGCTTGGACCAGGGCAATTCACCCCTCCACTTT; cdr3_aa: CASSLDQGNSPLHF
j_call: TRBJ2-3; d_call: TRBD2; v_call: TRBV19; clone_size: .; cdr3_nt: TGTGCCAGTAGTATAGACGGGAGGGATACGCAGTATTTT; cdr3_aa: CASSIDGRDTQYF
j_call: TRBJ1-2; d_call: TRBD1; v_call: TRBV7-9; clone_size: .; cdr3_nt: TGTGCCAGCAGCTCAATTCCGGGACAGGGGGCTGATGGCTACACCTTC; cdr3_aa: CASSSIPGQGADGYTF
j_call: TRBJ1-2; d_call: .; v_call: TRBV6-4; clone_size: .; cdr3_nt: TGTGCCAGCAGTTACCAGGTTATCTATGGCTACACCTTC; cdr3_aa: CASSYQVIYGYTF
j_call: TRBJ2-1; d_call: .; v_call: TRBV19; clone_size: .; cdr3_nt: TGTGCCAGTAGTATTATTACGGGAGCCTACAATGAGCAGTTCTTC; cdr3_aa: CASSIITGAYNEQFF
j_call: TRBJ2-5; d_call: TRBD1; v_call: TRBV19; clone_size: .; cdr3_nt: TGTGCCAGTAGTCCACCGACAGGGAAAGAGACCCAGTACTTC; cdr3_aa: CASSPPTGKETQYF
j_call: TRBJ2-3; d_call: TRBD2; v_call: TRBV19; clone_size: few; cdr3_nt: TGTGCCACCCATCCGGGAGGGTTCGCAGATACGCAGTATTTT; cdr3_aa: CATHPGGFADTQYF
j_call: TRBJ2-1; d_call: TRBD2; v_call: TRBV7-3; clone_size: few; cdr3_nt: TGTGCCAGCTCCCCGGGAGGGACGCTAAATGAGCAGTTCTTC; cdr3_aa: CASSPGGTLNEQFF
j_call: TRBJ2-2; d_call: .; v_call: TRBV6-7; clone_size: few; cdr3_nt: TGTGCCAGCAGTTACAGTCGGGACATAAACACCGGGGAGCTGTTTTTT; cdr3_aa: CASSYSRDINTGELFF
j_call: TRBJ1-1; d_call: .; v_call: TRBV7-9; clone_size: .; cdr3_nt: TGTGCCAGCAGCTTAGGGTCGGTCAGGGAGAACACTGAAGCTTTCTTT; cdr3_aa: CASSLGSVRENTEAFF
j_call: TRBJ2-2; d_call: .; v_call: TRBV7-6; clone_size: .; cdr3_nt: TGTGCCAGCAGTTCTATGGGGGAGCTGTTTTTT; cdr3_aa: CASSSMGELFF
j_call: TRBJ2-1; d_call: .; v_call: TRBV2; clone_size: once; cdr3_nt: TGTGCCAGCAGTGAATCCGTGGCCAATGAGCAGTTCTTC; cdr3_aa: CASSESVANEQFF
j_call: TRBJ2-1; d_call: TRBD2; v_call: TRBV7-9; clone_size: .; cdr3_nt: TGTGCCAGCAGCTTAGTAGGGACTAGCGGCAATGAGCAGTTCTTC; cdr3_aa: CASSLVGTSGNEQFF